These 8 T cell receptor beta chains came from one sample sequenced in a study of blood T cell repertoires in COVID-19. The method was immunoSEQ multiplex PCR; TCRdb's version includes in-frame clones alone and lacks a portion of them. The sample records about 14,000 clones, about 83% being singletons. The sequenced sample was peripheral blood. Receptors originate from a human donor with active COVID-19. The donor label of this sample is uncertain.

The chain links TRBV2 to TRBJ2-1; TRBD2 agrees at 8 bases. The CDR3 covers 13 residues. V gave up 5 bases and J gave up 11 bases; unmatched junction bases: 8. Germline lookup yields CDR1 SNHLY and CDR2 FYNNEI. The chain's CDR3 is CASSHRGGRKQFF. The DNA for the CDR3 is TGTGCCAGCAGTCACCGGGGGGGAAGGAAGCAGTTCTTC.

A few counts support this clone. J is TRBJ1-3 and V is TRBV5-5, with a weak D call TRBD1 (6 bases). Looked up from germline, CDR1 is SGHKS and CDR2 is YYEKEE (reference sequence). V dropped 4 bases and J dropped 0 bases, with 17 bases sitting between them. CDR3 length: 17 residues. CDR3 sequence: CASSPAGGQISGNTIYF. CDR3 sequence (DNA): TGTGCCAGCAGCCCCGCAGGAGGACAGATCTCTGGAAACACCATATATTTT.

The chain links TRBV7-2 to TRBJ2-3; 13 nucleotides match TRBD2. CDR1 and CDR2 from the germline V gene are SGHTA and FQGNSA. The length of the CDR3 is 16 residues. J gave up 4 bases and V 3 bases, and 4 bases lay outside the gene matches. The CDR3 DNA sequence: TGTGCCAGCAGCTTCACGGGACTAGCGGGGTCAGATACGCAGTATTTT. Translation gives CASSFTGLAGSDTQYF.

This clone was picked up one time. V usage is TRBV6-5 and J usage is TRBJ2-6, with TRBD2 identical over 7 bases. The J segment lost 11 bases and the V segment lost 6 bases, leaving 10 bases of the junction unmatched. This CDR3 spans 14 amino acids. The germline V gene has CDR1 MNHEY and CDR2 SVGAGI. The CDR3 nucleotides read TGTGCCAGCAGAGCGGGGCCAAAACCCCACGTCCTGACTTTC. It translates to CASRAGPKPHVLTF.

This rearrangement joins TRBV19 to TRBJ1-5; D is perhaps TRBD1 (5 bases). Germline CDR1 reads LNHDA; CDR2 reads SQIVND (reference sequence). With 7 bases removed from V and 0 bases from J, the gap between germline ends came to 13 bases. This CDR3 spans 15 amino acids. CDR3 DNA sequence: TGTGCCAGTACCAACAGGCGTCTTAGCAATCAGCCCCAGCATTTT. Translating gives CASTNRRLSNQPQHF.

The chain carries TRBV7-8 and TRBJ2-7; 8 bases match TRBD2. The germline CDR1 and CDR2 sequences are SGHVS and FQNEAQ. The CDR3 runs 13 residues. J gave up 5 bases and V 5 bases, and 5 bases lay outside the gene matches. CDR3 region: CASSPGGEHEQYF. Here the CDR3 DNA reads TGTGCCAGCAGCCCGGGAGGGGAGCACGAGCAGTACTTC.

V and J are TRBV28 and TRBJ2-1; the D gene is possibly TRBD1 (5 bases). Trimming stripped 6 bases from V and 0 bases from J, with 18 bases between. The CDR3 has 17 amino acids. Germline V CDR1 and CDR2: MDHEN, SYDVKM. The CDR3 reads CASRKILQGGSYNEQFF. CDR3 sequence (DNA): TGTGCCAGCAGGAAGATCCTCCAGGGTGGCTCCTACAATGAGCAGTTCTTC.

The chain carries TRBV5-5 and TRBJ2-7; possibly TRBD1 for D (6 bases). The CDR3 loop spans 12 amino acids. Germline assignment: CDR1 SGHKS and CDR2 YYEKEE (reference sequence). V was pared by 2 bases and J by 7 bases, with 10 bases between. The CDR3 region is CASSFYREEQYF. As DNA, the CDR3 is TGTGCCAGCAGCTTCTACAGGGAAGAGCAGTACTTC.